A selection of T cell receptor beta chains follows, all from one sample in a study of blood T cell repertoires in COVID-19. Measured with immunoSEQ multiplex PCR; TCRdb has only the in-frame clones, and not every one. In the table there are 200,000 to 250,000 clones, more than 80% of which are singletons. Sequencing was done on a sample of peripheral blood. These receptors were obtained from a woman aged 25 to 45 with COVID-19, enrolled during active disease. Each CDR3 is given with its conserved first and last residue. The order of the fields is J gene, D gene, V gene, CDR3 protein, CDR3 DNA. The D gene is left open where the match is weak.

>TRBJ2-7|TRBD1|TRBV2
CASNKGQGHEQYF
TGTGCCAGCAACAAAGGACAGGGCCACGAGCAGTACTTC
>TRBJ2-7|NA|TRBV5-1
CASSSGDSRYEQYF
TGCGCCAGCAGCTCGGGGGACAGCCGCTACGAGCAGTACTTC
>TRBJ2-7|TRBD1|TRBV5-1
CASSLTGGFYEQYF
TGCGCCAGCAGCTTGACAGGGGGCTTCTACGAGCAGTACTTC
>TRBJ2-3|NA|TRBV27
CASSLKWATDTQYF
TGTGCCAGCAGTTTAAAATGGGCCACAGATACGCAGTATTTT
>TRBJ2-7|TRBD1|TRBV5-4
CASSSGWDRPYEQYF
TGTGCCAGCAGCTCAGGATGGGACAGGCCCTACGAGCAGTACTTC
>TRBJ2-7|NA|TRBV9
CASSVDSGSYEQYF
TGTGCCAGCAGCGTAGACAGCGGGTCCTACGAGCAGTACTTC
>TRBJ2-3|TRBD2|TRBV5-1
CASIDRAGGDTQYF
TGCGCCAGCATAGATCGGGCGGGAGGGGATACGCAGTATTTT
>TRBJ2-7|NA|TRBV29-1
CSVEQGRSSYEQYF
TGCAGCGTCGAGCAGGGTAGGAGTTCCTACGAGCAGTACTTC
>TRBJ2-7|NA|TRBV7-9
CASSSKDSSYEQYF
TGTGCCAGCAGCTCGAAGGACAGCTCCTACGAGCAGTACTTC
>TRBJ1-1|NA|TRBV4-2
CASSPGQLEAFF
TGTGCCAGCAGCCCCGGACAGCTAGAAGCTTTCTTT
>TRBJ2-2|NA|TRBV19
CASKAILAPGELFF
TGTGCCAGTAAAGCTATTCTAGCGCCCGGGGAGCTGTTTTTT
>TRBJ1-1|NA|TRBV19
CASSISRGTEAFF
TGTGCCAGTAGTATTTCTAGGGGCACTGAAGCTTTCTTT
>TRBJ2-5|NA|TRBV7-2
CASSTQLASPYF
TGTGCCAGCAGCACCCAACTAGCTTCTCCGTACTTC